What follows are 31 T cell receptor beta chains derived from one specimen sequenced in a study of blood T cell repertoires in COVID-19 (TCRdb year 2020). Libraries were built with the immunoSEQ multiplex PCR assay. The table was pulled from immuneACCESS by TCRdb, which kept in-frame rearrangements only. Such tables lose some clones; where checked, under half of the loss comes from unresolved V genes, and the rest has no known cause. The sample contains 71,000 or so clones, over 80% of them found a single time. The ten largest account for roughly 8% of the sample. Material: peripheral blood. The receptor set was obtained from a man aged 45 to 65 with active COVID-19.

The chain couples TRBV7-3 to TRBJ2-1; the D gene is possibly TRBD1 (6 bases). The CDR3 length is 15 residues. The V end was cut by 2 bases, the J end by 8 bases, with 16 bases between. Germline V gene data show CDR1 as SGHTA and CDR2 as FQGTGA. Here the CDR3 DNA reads TGTGCCAGCAGCTTATCAGGGGCCGACCCCCATGAGCAGTTCTTC. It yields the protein CASSLSGADPHEQFF. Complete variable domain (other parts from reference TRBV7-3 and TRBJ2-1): GAGVSQTPSNKVTEKGKYVELRCDPISGHTALYWYRQSLGQGPEFLIYFQGTGAADDSGLPNDRFFAVRPEGSVSTLKIQRTERGDSAVYLCASSLSGADPHEQFFGPGTRLTVL.

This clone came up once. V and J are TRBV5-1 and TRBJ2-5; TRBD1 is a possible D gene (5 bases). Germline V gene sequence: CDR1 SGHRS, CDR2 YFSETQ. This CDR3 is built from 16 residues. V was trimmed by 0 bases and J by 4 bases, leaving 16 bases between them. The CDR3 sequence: CASSLGAGAMGETQYF. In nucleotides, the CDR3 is TGCGCCAGCAGCTTGGGGGCTGGGGCGATGGGAGAGACCCAGTACTTC.

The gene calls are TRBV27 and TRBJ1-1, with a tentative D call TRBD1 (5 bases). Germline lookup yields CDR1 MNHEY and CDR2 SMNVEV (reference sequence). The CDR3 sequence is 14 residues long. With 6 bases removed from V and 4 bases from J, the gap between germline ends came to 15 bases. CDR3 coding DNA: TGTGCCAGCAGCCCAGAGGGCGGGGGCACTGAAGCTTTCTTT. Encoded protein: CASSPEGGGTEAFF.

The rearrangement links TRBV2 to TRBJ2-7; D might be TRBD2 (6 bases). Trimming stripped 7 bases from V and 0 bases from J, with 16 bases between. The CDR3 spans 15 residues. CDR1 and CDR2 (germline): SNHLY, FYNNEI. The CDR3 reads CASTYRGSLSYEQYF. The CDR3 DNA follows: TGTGCCAGCACCTACCGGGGGTCCCTCTCCTACGAGCAGTACTTC.

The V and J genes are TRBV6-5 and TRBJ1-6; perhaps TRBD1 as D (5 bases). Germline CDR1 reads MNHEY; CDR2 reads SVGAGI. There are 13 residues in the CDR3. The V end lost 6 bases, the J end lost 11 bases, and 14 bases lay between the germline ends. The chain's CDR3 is CASRGGTHTPLHF. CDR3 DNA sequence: TGTGCCAGCAGGGGCGGGACGCATACACCCCTCCACTTT.

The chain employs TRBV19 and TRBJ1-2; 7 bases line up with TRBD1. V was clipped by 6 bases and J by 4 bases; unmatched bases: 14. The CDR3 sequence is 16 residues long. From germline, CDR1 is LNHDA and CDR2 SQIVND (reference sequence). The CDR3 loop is CASSSSSQGRGYGYTF. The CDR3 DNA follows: TGTGCCAGTAGCTCATCCTCACAGGGGCGCGGCTATGGCTACACCTTC. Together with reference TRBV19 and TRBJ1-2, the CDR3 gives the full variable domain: DGGITQSPKYLFRKEGQNVTLSCEQNLNHDAMYWYRQDPGQGLRLIYYSQIVNDFQKGDIAEGYSVSREKKESFPLTVTSAQKNPTAFYLCASSSSSQGRGYGYTFGSGTRLTVV.

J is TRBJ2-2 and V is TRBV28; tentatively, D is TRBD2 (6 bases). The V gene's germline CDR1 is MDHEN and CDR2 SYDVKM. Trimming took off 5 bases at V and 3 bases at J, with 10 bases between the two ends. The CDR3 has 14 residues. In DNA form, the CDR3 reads TGTGCCAGCAGTACCGGGACTTACACCGGGGAGCTGTTTTTT. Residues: CASSTGTYTGELFF.

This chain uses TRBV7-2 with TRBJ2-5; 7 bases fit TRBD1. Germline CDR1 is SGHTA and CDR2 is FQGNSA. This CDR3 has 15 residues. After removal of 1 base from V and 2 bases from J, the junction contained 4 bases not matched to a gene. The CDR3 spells CASSLEQGLQETQYF. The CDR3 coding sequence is TGTGCCAGCAGCTTAGAACAGGGGCTGCAAGAGACCCAGTACTTC.

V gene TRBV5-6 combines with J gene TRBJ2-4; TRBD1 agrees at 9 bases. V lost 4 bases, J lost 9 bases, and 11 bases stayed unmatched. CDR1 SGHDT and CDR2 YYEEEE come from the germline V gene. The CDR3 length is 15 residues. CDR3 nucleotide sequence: TGTGCCAGCAGCATAGGAGTTGGACAGGGGATCATTCAGTACTTC. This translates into CASSIGVGQGIIQYF. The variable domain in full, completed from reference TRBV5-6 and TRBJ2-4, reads DAGVTQSPTHLIKTRGQQVTLRCSPKSGHDTVSWYQQALGQGPQFIFQYYEEEERQRGNFPDRFSGHQFPNYSSELNVNALLLGDSALYLCASSIGVGQGIIQYFGAGTRLSVL.

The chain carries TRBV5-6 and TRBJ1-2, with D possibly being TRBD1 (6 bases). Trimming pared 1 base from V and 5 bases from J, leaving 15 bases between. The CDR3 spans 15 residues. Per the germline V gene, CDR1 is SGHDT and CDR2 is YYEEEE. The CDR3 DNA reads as TGTGCCAGCAGCTTGATCCGGGACACGCATTATGGCTACACCTTC. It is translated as CASSLIRDTHYGYTF.

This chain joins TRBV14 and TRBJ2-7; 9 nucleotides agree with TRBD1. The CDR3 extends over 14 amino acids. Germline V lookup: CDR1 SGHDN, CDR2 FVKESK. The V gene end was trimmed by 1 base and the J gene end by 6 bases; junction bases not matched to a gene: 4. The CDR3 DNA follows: TGTGCCAGCAGCCAAGGGACAGGGGTCCGCGAGCAGTACTTC. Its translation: CASSQGTGVREQYF.

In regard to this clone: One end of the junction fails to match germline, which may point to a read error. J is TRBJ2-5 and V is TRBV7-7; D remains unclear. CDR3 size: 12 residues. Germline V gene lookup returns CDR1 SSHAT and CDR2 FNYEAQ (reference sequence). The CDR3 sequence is CASSQYQETQYF. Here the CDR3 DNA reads TGTGCTAGCAGCCAGTACCAAGAGACCCAGTACTTC.

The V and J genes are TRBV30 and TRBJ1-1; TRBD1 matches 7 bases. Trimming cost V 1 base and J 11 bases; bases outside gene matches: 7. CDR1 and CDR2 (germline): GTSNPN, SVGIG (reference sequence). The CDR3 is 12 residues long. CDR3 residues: CAWSGQGGGAFF. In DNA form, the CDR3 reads TGTGCCTGGAGTGGACAGGGCGGGGGGGCTTTCTTT.

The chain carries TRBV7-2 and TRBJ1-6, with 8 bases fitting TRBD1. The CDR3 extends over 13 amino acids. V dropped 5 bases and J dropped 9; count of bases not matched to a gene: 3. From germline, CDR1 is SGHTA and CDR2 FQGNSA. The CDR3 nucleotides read TGTGCCAGCAGCACGGACAGGGCTTCACCCCTCCACTTT. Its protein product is CASSTDRASPLHF.

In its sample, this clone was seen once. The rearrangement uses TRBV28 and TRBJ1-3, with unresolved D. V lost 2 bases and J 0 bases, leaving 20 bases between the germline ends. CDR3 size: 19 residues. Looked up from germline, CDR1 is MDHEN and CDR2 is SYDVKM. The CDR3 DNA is TGTGCCAGCAGTTTAGGGCCTTGGGTCAGCCCGAGCTCTGGAAACACCATATATTTT. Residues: CASSLGPWVSPSSGNTIYF. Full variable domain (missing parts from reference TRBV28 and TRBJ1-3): DVKVTQSSRYLVKRTGEKVFLECVQDMDHENMFWYRQDPGLGLRLIYFSYDVKMKEKGDIPEGYSVSREKKERFSLILESASTNQTSMYLCASSLGPWVSPSSGNTIYFGEGSWLTVV.

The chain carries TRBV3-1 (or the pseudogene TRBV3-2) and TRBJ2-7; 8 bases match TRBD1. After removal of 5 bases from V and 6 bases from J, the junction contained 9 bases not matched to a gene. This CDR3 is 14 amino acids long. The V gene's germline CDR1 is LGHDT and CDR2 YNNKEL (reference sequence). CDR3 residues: CASSLQGALREQYF. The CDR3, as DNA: TGTGCCAGCAGCTTGCAGGGGGCCCTCCGCGAGCAGTACTTC.

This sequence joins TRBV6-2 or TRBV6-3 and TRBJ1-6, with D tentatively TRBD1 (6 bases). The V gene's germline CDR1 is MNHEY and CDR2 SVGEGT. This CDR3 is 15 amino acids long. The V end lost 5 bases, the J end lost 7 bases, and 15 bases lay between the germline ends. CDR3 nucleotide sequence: TGTGCCAGCAGTGCAACAGGGATTACCAATTCACCCCTCCACTTT. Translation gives CASSATGITNSPLHF.

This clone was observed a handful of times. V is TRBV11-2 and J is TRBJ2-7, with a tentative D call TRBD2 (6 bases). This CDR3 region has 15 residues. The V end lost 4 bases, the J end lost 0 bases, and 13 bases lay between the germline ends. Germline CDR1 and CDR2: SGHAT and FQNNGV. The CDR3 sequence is CASSSGGGSSYEQYF. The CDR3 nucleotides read TGTGCCAGCAGCTCCGGGGGAGGAAGCTCCTACGAGCAGTACTTC.

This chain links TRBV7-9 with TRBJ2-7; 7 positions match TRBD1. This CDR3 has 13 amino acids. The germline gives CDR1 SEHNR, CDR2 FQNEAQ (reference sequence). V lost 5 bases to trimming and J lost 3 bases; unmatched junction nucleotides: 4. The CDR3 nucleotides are TGTGCCAGCAGCCCGGGACAGAACTACGAGCAGTACTTC. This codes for CASSPGQNYEQYF.

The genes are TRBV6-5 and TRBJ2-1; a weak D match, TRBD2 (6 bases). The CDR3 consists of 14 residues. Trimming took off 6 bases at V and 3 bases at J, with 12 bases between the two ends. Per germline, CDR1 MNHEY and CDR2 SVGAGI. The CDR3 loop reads CASRRDSIYNEQFF. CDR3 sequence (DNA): TGTGCCAGCAGACGGGACTCGATCTACAATGAGCAGTTCTTC.

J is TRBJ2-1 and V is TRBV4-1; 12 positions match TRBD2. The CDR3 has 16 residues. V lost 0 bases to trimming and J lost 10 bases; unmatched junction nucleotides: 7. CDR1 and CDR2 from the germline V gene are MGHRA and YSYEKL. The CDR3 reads CASSQESSGGAEEQFF. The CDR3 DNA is TGCGCCAGCAGCCAAGAGTCTAGCGGGGGGGCGGAGGAGCAGTTCTTC.

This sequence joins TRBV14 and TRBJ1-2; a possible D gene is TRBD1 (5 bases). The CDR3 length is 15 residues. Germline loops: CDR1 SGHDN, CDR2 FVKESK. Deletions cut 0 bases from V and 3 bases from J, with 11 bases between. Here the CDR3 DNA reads TGTGCCAGCAGCCAAGAGGGGACTACCTACTATGGCTACACCTTC. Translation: CASSQEGTTYYGYTF.

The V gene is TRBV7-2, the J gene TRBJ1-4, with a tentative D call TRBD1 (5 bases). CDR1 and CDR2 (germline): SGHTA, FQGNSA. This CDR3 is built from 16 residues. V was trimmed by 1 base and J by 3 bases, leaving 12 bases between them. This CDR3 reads CASSLGQGRANEKLFF. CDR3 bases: TGTGCCAGCAGCTTAGGGCAGGGAAGAGCTAATGAAAAACTGTTTTTT.

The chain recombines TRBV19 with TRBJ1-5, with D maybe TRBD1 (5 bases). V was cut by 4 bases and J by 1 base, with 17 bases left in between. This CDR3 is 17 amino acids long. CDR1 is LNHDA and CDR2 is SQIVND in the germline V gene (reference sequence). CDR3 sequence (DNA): TGTGCCAGTAGTAGTGAGACCTCGGGGGGGAGCAATCAGCCCCAGCATTTT. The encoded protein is CASSSETSGGSNQPQHF.

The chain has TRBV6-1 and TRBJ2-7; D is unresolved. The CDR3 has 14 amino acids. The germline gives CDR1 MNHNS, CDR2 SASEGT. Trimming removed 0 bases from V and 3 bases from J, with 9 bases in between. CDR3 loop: CASSEARFLYEQYF. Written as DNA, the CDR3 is TGTGCCAGCAGTGAAGCGCGGTTTCTCTACGAGCAGTACTTC.

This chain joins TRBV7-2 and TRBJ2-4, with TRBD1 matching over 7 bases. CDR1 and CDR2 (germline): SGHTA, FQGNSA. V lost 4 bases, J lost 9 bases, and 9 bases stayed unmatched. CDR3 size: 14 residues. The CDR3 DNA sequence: TGTGCCAGCAGCTGGCAAGGACAGGATAGCATTCAGTACTTC. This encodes CASSWQGQDSIQYF.

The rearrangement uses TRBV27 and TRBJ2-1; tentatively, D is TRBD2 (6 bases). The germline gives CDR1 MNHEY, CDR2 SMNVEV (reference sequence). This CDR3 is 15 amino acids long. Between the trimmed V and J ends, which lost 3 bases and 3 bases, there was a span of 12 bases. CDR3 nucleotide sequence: TGTGCCAGCAGTTTTAGCGGAAGAGGCTACAATGAGCAGTTCTTC. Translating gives CASSFSGRGYNEQFF.

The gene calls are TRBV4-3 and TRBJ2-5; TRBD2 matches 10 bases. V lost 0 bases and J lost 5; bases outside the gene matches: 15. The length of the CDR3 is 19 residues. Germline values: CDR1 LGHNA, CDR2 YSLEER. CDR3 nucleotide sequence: TGCGCCAGCAGCCAAGATGCTCCAGGGCTAGCGGGGGCGGGGGAGACCCAGTACTTC. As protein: CASSQDAPGLAGAGETQYF.

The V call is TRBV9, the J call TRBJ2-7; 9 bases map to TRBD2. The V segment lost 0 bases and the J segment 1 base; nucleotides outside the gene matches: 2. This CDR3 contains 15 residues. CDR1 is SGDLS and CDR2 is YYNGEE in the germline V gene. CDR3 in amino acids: CASSVGREGSYEQYF. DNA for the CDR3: TGTGCCAGCAGCGTAGGGCGGGAGGGTTCCTACGAGCAGTACTTC.

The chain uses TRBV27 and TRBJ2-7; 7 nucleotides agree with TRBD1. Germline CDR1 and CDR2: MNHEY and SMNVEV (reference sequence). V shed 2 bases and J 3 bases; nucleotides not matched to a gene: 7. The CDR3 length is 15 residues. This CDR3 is CASSLPGTAFYEQYF. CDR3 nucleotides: TGTGCCAGCAGTTTACCCGGGACAGCCTTCTACGAGCAGTACTTC.

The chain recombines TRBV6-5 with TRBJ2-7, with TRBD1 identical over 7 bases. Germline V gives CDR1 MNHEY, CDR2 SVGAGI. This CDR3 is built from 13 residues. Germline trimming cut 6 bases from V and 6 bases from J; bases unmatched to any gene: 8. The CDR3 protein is CASSKGASLEQYF. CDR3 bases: TGTGCCAGCAGCAAGGGGGCCTCTCTCGAGCAGTACTTC.